These 21 T cell receptor beta chains share one sample of origin, sequenced in a study of Graves' ophthalmopathy and Graves' hyperthyroidism. RNA transcripts provided the template for amplifying TCR beta CDR3 regions. First-round RT-PCR with HTBI primers preceded a second-round multiplex PCR. TCRdb reanalysed the multiplex PCR reads using MiXCR and keeps one entry per CDR3 protein. This table has roughly 220,000 distinct CDR3 sequences, less than 55% appearing once. Sequencing was carried out using peripheral blood. These receptors originate from an adult man with Graves' ophthalmopathy.

This rearrangement joins TRBV5-8 to TRBJ2-5, with D uncertain. The germline CDR1 and CDR2 sequences are SGHTS and YDEGEE. Trimming shortened V by 0 bases and J by 14 bases, and 11 bases separated the two germline ends. The CDR3 is 11 residues long. This chain's CDR3 is CASSLAYRPYF. DNA for the CDR3: TGTGCCAGCAGCTTGGCATACAGACCCTACTTC. Drawing the rest from reference TRBV5-8 and TRBJ2-5, the complete variable domain is EAGVTQSPTHLIKTRGQQATLRCSPISGHTSVYWYQQALGLGLQFLLWYDEGEERNRGNFPPRFSGRQFPNYSSELNVNALELEDSALYLCASSLAYRPYFGPGTRLLVL.

This chain uses TRBV7-3 with TRBJ2-5; no clear D gene. V lost 0 bases to trimming and J lost 5 bases, with 13 bases between them. The CDR3 has 15 residues. Germline V gene lookup returns CDR1 SGHTA and CDR2 FQGTGA. CDR3 in amino acids: CASSLTLWGQETQYF. Written as DNA, the CDR3 is TGTGCCAGCAGCTTAACGTTGTGGGGTCAGGAGACCCAGTACTTC.

The gene calls are TRBV13 and TRBJ1-4, with 7 bases that match TRBD1. CDR1 and CDR2 from the germline V gene are PRHDT and FYEKMQ (reference sequence). This CDR3 is 14 amino acids long. Trimming cost V 6 bases and J 4 bases; bases outside gene matches: 5. For the CDR3, the DNA is TGTGCCAGCAGAATCGACAGGGTTAATGAAAAACTGTTTTTT. This translates into CASRIDRVNEKLFF.

The rearrangement links TRBV10-3 to TRBJ1-5, with D perhaps matching TRBD1 (5 bases). V was pared by 3 bases and J by 4 bases, with 13 bases between. This CDR3 spans 15 amino acids. CDR1 ENHRY and CDR2 SYGVKD come from the germline V gene. The CDR3 here is CAISDSTGRNQPQHF. The CDR3 nucleotides are TGTGCCATCAGTGATAGCACAGGCCGAAATCAGCCCCAGCATTTT.

The chain combines TRBV5-1 with TRBJ2-3; 13 bases agree with TRBD2. The CDR3 has 16 amino acids. V lost 4 bases to trimming and J lost 2 bases; unmatched junction nucleotides: 4. Germline loops: CDR1 SGHRS, CDR2 YFSETQ. The CDR3 DNA reads TGCGCCAGCAGCGGGGGGACTAGCGGGACCACAGATACGCAGTATTTT. This sequence encodes CASSGGTSGTTDTQYF.

The chain links TRBV3-1 to TRBJ2-7, with D possibly being TRBD1 or TRBD2 (5 bases each). Germline assignment: CDR1 LGHDT and CDR2 YNNKEL (reference sequence). V was trimmed by 3 bases and J by 5 bases, leaving 11 bases between them. The CDR3 has 13 residues. The CDR3 DNA sequence: TGTGCCAGCAGCCACGGCAGGGACGACGAGCAGTACTTC. This codes for CASSHGRDDEQYF.

The chain uses TRBV7-2 and TRBJ2-2; 9 nucleotides agree with TRBD1. Trimming at V came to 6 bases and at J to 5 bases, leaving 4 bases not matched to a gene. The CDR3 is 14 residues long. From germline, CDR1 is SGHTA and CDR2 FQGNSA. The CDR3 DNA sequence: TGTGCCAGCAGGTTGACAGGGGGGACCGGGGAGCTGTTTTTT. Its translation: CASRLTGGTGELFF.

The chain joins TRBV7-9 to TRBJ1-2, with D tentatively TRBD1 (5 bases). This CDR3 has 15 amino acids. V was trimmed by 5 bases and J by 6 bases, leaving 19 bases between them. Germline V gene data show CDR1 as SEHNR and CDR2 as FQNEAQ (reference sequence). This chain's CDR3 is CASSPQEGLSDGYTF. The CDR3 region has the DNA TGTGCCAGCAGCCCTCAAGAGGGGCTAAGCGATGGCTACACCTTC.

This sequence joins TRBV7-9 and TRBJ2-7; 11 bases map to TRBD2. Unmatched junction bases numbered 7, after V lost 5 bases and J lost 7 bases. The CDR3 runs 14 residues. In germline, CDR1 is SEHNR, CDR2 FQNEAQ (reference sequence). CDR3 nucleotide sequence: TGTGCCAGCAGCCCATTAGCGGGGGGGTTAGAGCAGTACTTC. It translates to CASSPLAGGLEQYF.

This clonotype was picked up a small number of times. This chain connects TRBV24-1 to TRBJ1-2, with D tentatively TRBD1 (5 bases). The ends were cut back, 3 bases at V and 0 bases at J, with 13 bases in the middle. CDR1 is KGHDR, CDR2 SFDVKD, per germline. The CDR3 spans 16 residues. The CDR3 DNA is TGTGCCACCAGTGATCCTAAGGGGAATGCTAACTATGGCTACACCTTC. Protein sequence: CATSDPKGNANYGYTF.

Many counts were recorded for this clonotype. The CDR3 region is CSVSGTANNQPQHF. CDR3 bases: TGCAGCGTTTCCGGGACAGCCAACAATCAGCCCCAGCATTTT. This chain links TRBV29-1 with TRBJ1-5; 7 bases agree with TRBD1. The CDR3 has 14 amino acids. Germline-derived CDR1 and CDR2 are SQVTM and ANQGSEA. V trimming: 5 bases; J trimming: 3 bases; junction bases outside the gene matches: 7.

To note about this clonotype: Compared with germline, one end of the junction differs, possibly owing to a read error. V usage is TRBV9 and J usage is TRBJ2-3, with 8 bases identical to TRBD2. The germline V gene has CDR1 SGDLS and CDR2 YYNGEE. This CDR3 spans 15 amino acids. CDR3 DNA sequence: TGTGCCAGCACCGTAAGGGCTAGCGGGACAGATACGCAGTATTTT. This codes for CASTVRASGTDTQYF.

The rearrangement links TRBV6-2 or TRBV6-3 to TRBJ1-2; D unresolved. The CDR3 is 14 amino acids. Trimming stripped 5 bases from V and 6 bases from J, with 16 bases between. Germline values: CDR1 MNHEY, CDR2 SVGEGT. CDR3 sequence reads: CASSEAGFRNGYTF. The CDR3 coding sequence is TGTGCCAGCAGTGAAGCGGGGTTCAGGAATGGCTACACCTTC.

This chain connects TRBV25-1 to TRBJ1-4; TRBD1 might be the D (5 bases). The V end was cut by 4 bases, the J end by 3 bases, with 12 bases between. The CDR3 contains 15 residues. Per the germline V gene, CDR1 is MGHDK and CDR2 is SYGVNS. CDR3 residues: CASSVPGRANEKLFF. CDR3 nucleotides: TGTGCCAGCAGTGTGCCAGGGAGGGCTAATGAAAAACTGTTTTTT. Looking up the rest from reference TRBV25-1 and TRBJ1-4 gives the full variable domain: EADIYQTPRYLVIGTGKKITLECSQTMGHDKMYWYQQDPGMELHLIHYSYGVNSTEKGDLSSESTVSRIRTEHFPLTLESARPSHTSQYLCASSVPGRANEKLFFGSGTQLSVL.

This clonotype has just a few counts. V gene TRBV7-6 combines with J gene TRBJ2-7; no reliable D call. The CDR3 sequence is 13 residues long. V lost 1 base and J lost 3, with 7 bases in between. Per the germline V gene, CDR1 is SGHVS and CDR2 is FNYEAQ. The CDR3 nucleotides read TGTGCCAGCAGCTTAGGTTGGGACTACGAGCAGTACTTC. It codes for CASSLGWDYEQYF.

As concerns this clonotype: One end of the junction varies from germline; a read error may be responsible. The rearrangement joins TRBV4-1 to TRBJ2-7; 8 bases map to TRBD2. Germline CDR1 MGHRA, CDR2 YSYEKL. The CDR3 sequence is 17 residues long. The CDR3 loop is CASSQGAVGLAGYEQYF. DNA for the CDR3: TGTGCCAGCAGCCAGGGAGCTGTGGGGCTAGCGGGCTACGAGCAGTACTTC.

This clonotype was picked up many times. The gene calls are TRBV7-2 and TRBJ1-1, with 7 bases identical to TRBD1. This CDR3 region has 14 residues. CDR1 SGHTA and CDR2 FQGNSA come from the germline V gene. The V and J ends lost 6 bases and 9 bases, in that order; junction bases with no gene match: 13. The CDR3 reads CASRNQQGSGQAFF. CDR3 nucleotide sequence: TGTGCCAGCAGGAACCAACAGGGGTCCGGGCAAGCTTTCTTT.

This chain joins TRBV7-3 and TRBJ2-3; D gene ambiguous. The CDR3 extends over 14 amino acids. Germline loops: CDR1 SGHTA, CDR2 FQGTGA. The V end lost 2 bases, the J end lost 6 bases, and 12 bases lay between the germline ends. CDR3 bases: TGTGCCAGCAGCTTATCAGTCCCCGGGGATACGCAGTATTTT. It specifies CASSLSVPGDTQYF.

V usage is TRBV11-2 and J usage is TRBJ2-7; D assignment may be TRBD1 or TRBD2 (5 bases each). V shed 2 bases and J shed 5 bases, with 16 bases lying between them. Germline V gene lookup returns CDR1 SGHAT and CDR2 FQNNGV. The CDR3 is 15 residues long. The CDR3 DNA reads TGTGCCAGCAGCTTAAATACGGCAGGGAGTAACGAGCAGTACTTC. Translation: CASSLNTAGSNEQYF.

The genes are TRBV19 and TRBJ2-2; 10 nucleotides agree with TRBD2. CDR1 is LNHDA, CDR2 SQIVND, per germline (reference sequence). V shed 8 bases, J shed 7 bases, and the junction held 7 bases outside the gene matches. This CDR3 is 14 amino acids long. CDR3 bases: TGTGCCAGTCGTAGCGGGAGGAAAAGCGGGGAGCTGTTTTTT. It translates to CASRSGRKSGELFF.

This chain joins TRBV19 and TRBJ2-7; D gene unclear. The DNA end favors TRBJ2-1, so the J call may be wrong. The CDR3 is 16 amino acids. The germline V gene encodes CDR1 LNHDA and CDR2 SQIVND (reference sequence). CDR3 in amino acids: CASSIDPGPIPYEQFF. The CDR3 bases are TGTGCCAGTAGTATAGATCCGGGCCCTATCCCCTACGAGCAGTTCTTC.